Following are 9 T cell receptor beta chains from one sample sequenced in a study of response to subunit inactivated influenza vaccine. TCRdb passed the RT-PCR reads through MiXCR, listing each CDR3 protein once. This table holds 630,000 or so distinct CDR3 sequences, 15% to 17% found once. Sequencing was performed on PBMCs from blood, taken about 12 days after vaccination. All receptors derive from a middle-aged man who received an inactivated influenza vaccine.

This chain connects TRBV29-1 to TRBJ2-1; D remains unclear. This CDR3 region has 13 residues. CDR1 SQVTM and CDR2 ANQGSEA come from the germline V gene. Trimming removed 5 bases at V and 2 bases at J, with 10 bases between. CDR3 sequence: CSVRQVTYNEQFF. In DNA form, the CDR3 reads TGCAGCGTTCGGCAGGTCACCTACAATGAGCAGTTCTTC.

This clonotype was detected many times. The chain joins TRBV7-2 to TRBJ2-4; 8 bases match TRBD2. This CDR3 spans 15 amino acids. The ends lost 5 bases at V and 6 bases at J; junction bases unmatched: 9. Germline loops: CDR1 SGHTA, CDR2 FQGNSA. The CDR3 coding sequence is TGTGCCAGCAGCCCCGGCCTAGCGGGTGGAAACATTCAGTACTTC. This encodes CASSPGLAGGNIQYF. Together with reference TRBV7-2 and TRBJ2-4, the CDR3 gives the full variable domain: GAGVSQSPSNKVTEKGKDVELRCDPISGHTALYWYRQSLGQGLEFLIYFQGNSAPDKSGLPSDRFSAERTGGSVSTLTIQRTQQEDSAVYLCASSPGLAGGNIQYFGAGTRLSVL.

The J gene is TRBJ2-5, the V gene TRBV7-2; 9 bases line up with TRBD1. Germline CDR1 and CDR2: SGHTA and FQGNSA. With 4 bases clipped from V and 5 bases from J, the junction kept 11 bases outside the gene matches. The CDR3 loop spans 16 amino acids. Written as DNA, the CDR3 is TGTGCCAGCAGCTCGACAGGGGGGTTTAGGTTGGAGACCCAGTACTTC. Translated, it gives CASSSTGGFRLETQYF.

The chain is built from TRBV20-1 and TRBJ2-2; D gene ambiguous. CDR1 is DFQATT and CDR2 is SNEGSKA in the germline V gene (reference sequence). V gave up 3 bases and J gave up 2 bases, with 13 bases separating them. The CDR3 extends over 15 amino acids. CDR3 in DNA: TGCAGTGCTAGTTTGGGCAGGTTAAACACCGGGGAGCTGTTTTTT. Translated, it gives CSASLGRLNTGELFF.

This clonotype appeared a few times. The chain has TRBV20-1 and TRBJ2-7; the D is unclear. The CDR3 is made up of 13 amino acids. V lost 5 bases and J lost 1, with 12 bases in between. Germline lookup yields CDR1 DFQATT and CDR2 SNEGSKA (reference sequence). The CDR3 is CSAVQKPSYEQYF. The CDR3 region has the DNA TGCAGTGCTGTTCAGAAACCTTCCTACGAGCAGTACTTC.

This clonotype was seen only a few times. V and J are TRBV2 and TRBJ2-1; a weak D match, TRBD2 (6 bases). Germline CDR1 is SNHLY and CDR2 is FYNNEI. This CDR3 spans 13 amino acids. V shed 2 bases and J shed 8 bases, with 10 bases lying between them. The CDR3 protein is CASSETPGDEQFF. As DNA, the CDR3 is TGTGCCAGCAGTGAAACCCCGGGAGATGAGCAGTTCTTC.

This chain links TRBV10-2 with TRBJ1-2, with D perhaps TRBD1 (5 bases). Per germline, CDR1 WSHSY and CDR2 SAAADI. The CDR3 length is 13 residues. Trimming shortened V by 4 bases and J by 2 bases, and 8 bases separated the two germline ends. CDR3 DNA sequence: TGCGCCAGCAGTGCGGACAACAACTATGGCTACACCTTC. It is translated as CASSADNNYGYTF.

This clonotype appeared a few times. V gene TRBV3-1 combines with J gene TRBJ2-1; no definite D call. V dropped 2 bases and J dropped 8 bases, with 13 bases sitting between them. The CDR3 contains 14 residues. CDR1 is LGHDT, CDR2 YNNKEL, per germline (reference sequence). This chain's CDR3 is CASSQSAAGDEQFF. The CDR3, as DNA: TGTGCCAGCAGCCAAAGTGCGGCTGGGGATGAGCAGTTCTTC.

V gene TRBV2 combines with J gene TRBJ2-5, with D unresolved. This CDR3 contains 12 residues. Germline loops: CDR1 SNHLY, CDR2 FYNNEI. V dropped 7 bases and J dropped 5 bases, with 11 bases sitting between them. The CDR3 loop is CASTVGWETQYF. As DNA, the CDR3 is TGTGCCAGCACAGTGGGTTGGGAGACCCAGTACTTC.